A selection of T cell receptor beta chains follows, all from one sample in a study of control samples from healthy donors and cancer patients. The protocol was immunoSEQ multiplex PCR, while the TCRdb copy is restricted to in-frame clones and leaves out a portion. The sample lists about 140,000 clones, 91% occurring once. Sequencing input: blood. All receptors come from a man between 18 and 35 years old in good health. CDR3s include the opening cysteine and the closing phenylalanine or tryptophan. Each record gives: J gene, clone size, D gene, V gene, CDR3 DNA, CDR3 protein. The D gene is left open where the match is weak. Not all rows give a size; the values are once, few, many and, for expanded clones, a class.

>TRBJ1-4|NA|NA|TRBV2
TGTGCCAGCAGCGCTGAGGGGGGCACTAATGAAAAACTGTTTTTT
CASSAEGGTNEKLFF
>TRBJ2-1|NA|TRBD1|TRBV19
TGTGCCAGTAGTACGCCGATTCCGGGACAGGGATCGTACAATGAGCAGTTCTTC
CASSTPIPGQGSYNEQFF
>TRBJ2-3|NA|TRBD1|TRBV10-3
TGTGCCATCAGACAGGACAGGGGGGGGACAGATACGCAGTATTTT
CAIRQDRGGTDTQYF
>TRBJ1-2|NA|NA|TRBV29-1
TGCAGCGTCCCCAGGGGTACAGGAACGTCTTATGGCTACACCTTC
CSVPRGTGTSYGYTF
>TRBJ1-6|NA|TRBD1|TRBV10-3
TGTGCCATCAGTGAAGGGGGCCTTTACTATAATTCACCCCTCCACTTT
CAISEGGLYYNSPLHF
>TRBJ2-2|NA|NA|TRBV6-6
TGTGCCAGCAGTTACAGGGAAGCCGGGGAGCTGTTTTTT
CASSYREAGELFF
>TRBJ1-1|NA|NA|TRBV11-2
TGTGCCAGCAGCCGAGATCTTGCGGGAACTGAAGCTTTCTTT
CASSRDLAGTEAFF
>TRBJ2-7|NA|TRBD1|TRBV19
TGTGCCACGCGACAGGGCTCCTACGAGCAGTACTTC
CATRQGSYEQYF
>TRBJ2-2|NA|NA|TRBV5-1
TGCGCCAGCAGCCGGGACTCCTTCACCGGGGAGCTGTTTTTT
CASSRDSFTGELFF
>TRBJ1-5|NA|NA|TRBV2
TGTGCCAGCGTGATTGGGCCGGCGGGGCCCCAGCATTTT
CASVIGPAGPQHF
>TRBJ2-2|once|NA|TRBV29-1
TGCAGCGTTGTCGTGGGGTCCGGGGAGCTGTTTTTT
CSVVVGSGELFF
>TRBJ2-2|NA|NA|TRBV28
TGTGCCAGCAGTTTTGTCTGGGGGGAGCTGTTTTTT
CASSFVWGELFF
>TRBJ1-1|few|TRBD1|TRBV3-1/TRBV3-2
TGTGCCAGCAGCCAAGGGCCAGGGGGGGCTTTCTTT
CASSQGPGGAFF